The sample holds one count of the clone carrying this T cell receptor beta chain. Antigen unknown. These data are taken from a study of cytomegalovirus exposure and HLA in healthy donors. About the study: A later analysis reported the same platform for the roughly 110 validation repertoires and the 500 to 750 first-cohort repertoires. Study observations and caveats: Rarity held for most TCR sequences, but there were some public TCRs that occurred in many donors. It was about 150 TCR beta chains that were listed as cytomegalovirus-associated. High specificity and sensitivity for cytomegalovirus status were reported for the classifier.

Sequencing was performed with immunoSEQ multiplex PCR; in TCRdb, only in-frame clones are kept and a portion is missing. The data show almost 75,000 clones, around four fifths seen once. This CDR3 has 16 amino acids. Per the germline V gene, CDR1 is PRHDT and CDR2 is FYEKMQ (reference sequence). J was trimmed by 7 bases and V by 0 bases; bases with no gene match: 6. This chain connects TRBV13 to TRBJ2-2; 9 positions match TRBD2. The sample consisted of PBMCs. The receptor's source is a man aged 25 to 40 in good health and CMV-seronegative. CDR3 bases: TGTGCCAGCAGCTTAGGACTAGCGGGCAAGTTCGGGGAGCTGTTTTTT. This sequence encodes CASSLGLAGKFGELFF.